This T cell receptor (beta chain) originates from a study of cytomegalovirus exposure and HLA in healthy donors. This PCR relied on a set of 60 Vbeta primers and 13 Jbeta primers. Sequencing was performed with immunoSEQ multiplex PCR; in TCRdb, only in-frame clones are kept and a portion is missing. The sample has roughly 200,000 clones; roughly three quarters are singletons. The CDR3 spans 14 residues. Germline loops: CDR1 MNHEY, CDR2 SMNVEV (reference sequence). V shed 6 bases and J 2 bases; nucleotides not matched to a gene: 5. The study's findings and limits: For TCR beta chains, V- and J-gene trimming was later linked to a missense DCLRE1C variant. The majority of CMV-associated TCR beta chains were reported as apparently HLA-restricted in a later analysis.

For this clone: Its antigen is still unknown.

The sequence came from a male donor in good health and CMV-seronegative. The V and J genes are TRBV27 and TRBJ2-5, with 8 bases aligning to TRBD2. The sequencing input was PBMCs. The CDR3 sequence is CASRVLADQETQYF. DNA of the CDR3: TGTGCCAGCAGAGTACTAGCGGATCAAGAGACCCAGTACTTC.